The 6 T cell receptor beta chains listed next were all sequenced from one sample in a study of Graves' ophthalmopathy and Graves' hyperthyroidism. The sequenced template was RNA, covering the TCR beta CDR3 region. First-round RT-PCR used HTBI primers; second-round multiplex PCR followed. TCRdb re-called the multiplex PCR reads with MiXCR, one entry per CDR3 protein. The sample holds some 750,000 distinct CDR3 sequences, around 40% seen once. Sequencing was performed on peripheral blood. Receptors originate from an adult man with Graves' ophthalmopathy.

Concerning this clonotype: The germline gene is not matched at one end of the junction; a read error may be the cause. The chain has TRBV10-3 and TRBJ2-5; D gene ambiguous. This CDR3 is built from 14 residues. The germline CDR1 and CDR2 sequences are ENHRY and SYGVKD. CDR3 sequence reads: CASSYSGREETQYF. In DNA form, the CDR3 reads TGTGCCAGCAGTTACTCTGGCAGAGAAGAGACCCAGTACTTC.

This clonotype was detected many times. V usage is TRBV29-1 and J usage is TRBJ2-5; 12 positions agree with TRBD2. The CDR3 length is 14 residues. V shed 6 bases and J 2 bases; nucleotides not matched to a gene: 4. Germline CDR1 is SQVTM and CDR2 is ANQGSEA. In nucleotides, the CDR3 is TGCAGCGTAGTGACTAGCGGGGGACAAGAGACCCAGTACTTC. It translates to CSVVTSGGQETQYF.

This rearrangement joins TRBV20-1 to TRBJ1-1, with 10 bases lining up with TRBD1. CDR1 and CDR2 from the germline V gene are DFQATT and SNEGSKA (reference sequence). V trimming: 1 base; J trimming: 0 bases; junction bases outside the gene matches: 5. The CDR3 length is 16 residues. CDR3 sequence reads: CSARGRDRGLNTEAFF. In nucleotides, the CDR3 is TGCAGTGCTAGAGGGCGGGACAGGGGATTGAACACTGAAGCTTTCTTT.

This sequence joins TRBV27 and TRBJ2-5; D is ambiguous. Germline V gene sequence: CDR1 MNHEY, CDR2 SMNVEV (reference sequence). The V end was cut by 3 bases, the J end by 7 bases, with 9 bases between. The CDR3 runs 12 residues. CDR3 in amino acids: CASSFTGGTQYF. CDR3 sequence (DNA): TGTGCCAGCAGTTTCACCGGTGGGACCCAGTACTTC.

This clonotype was recorded at least ten times. V is TRBV9 and J is TRBJ2-7; the match to TRBD1 covers 7 bases. V shed 4 bases, J shed 7 bases, and the junction held 8 bases outside the gene matches. This CDR3 comprises 13 residues. Germline CDR1 and CDR2: SGDLS and YYNGEE. CDR3 amino acids: CASSKTGLGEQYF. The CDR3 DNA sequence: TGTGCCAGCAGCAAGACAGGGTTAGGGGAGCAGTACTTC.

This sequence joins TRBV29-1 and TRBJ2-7, with 8 nucleotides matching TRBD1. CDR3 length: 14 residues. Germline V CDR1 and CDR2: SQVTM, ANQGSEA. Germline trimming cut 3 bases from V and 2 bases from J; bases unmatched to any gene: 6. CDR3 in DNA: TGCAGCGTTGATTTGGGACAGGCTACCTACGAGCAGTACTTC. Protein product: CSVDLGQATYEQYF.